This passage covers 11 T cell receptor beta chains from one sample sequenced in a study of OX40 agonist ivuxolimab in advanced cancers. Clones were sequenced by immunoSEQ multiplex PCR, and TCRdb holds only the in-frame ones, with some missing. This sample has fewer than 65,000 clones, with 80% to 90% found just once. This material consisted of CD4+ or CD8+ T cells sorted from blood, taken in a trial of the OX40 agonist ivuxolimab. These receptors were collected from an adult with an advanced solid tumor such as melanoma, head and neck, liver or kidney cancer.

In DNA, the CDR3 is TGTGCCAGCAGTTACGACAGGGGGCGAATGGAGACCCAGTACTTC. It encodes CASSYDRGRMETQYF. The chain combines TRBV6-6 with TRBJ2-5; 10 nucleotides align to TRBD1. The germline V gene encodes CDR1 MNHNY and CDR2 SVGAGI (reference sequence). V lost 2 bases, J lost 5 bases, and 5 bases stayed unmatched. This CDR3 is 15 amino acids long.

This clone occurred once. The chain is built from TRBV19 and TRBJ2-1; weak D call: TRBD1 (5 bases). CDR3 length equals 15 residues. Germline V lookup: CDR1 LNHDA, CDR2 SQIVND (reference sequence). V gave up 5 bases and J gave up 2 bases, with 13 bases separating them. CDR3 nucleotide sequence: TGTGCCAGTAGTCCGCAAGACAGCCCCTACAATGAGCAGTTCTTC. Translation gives CASSPQDSPYNEQFF.

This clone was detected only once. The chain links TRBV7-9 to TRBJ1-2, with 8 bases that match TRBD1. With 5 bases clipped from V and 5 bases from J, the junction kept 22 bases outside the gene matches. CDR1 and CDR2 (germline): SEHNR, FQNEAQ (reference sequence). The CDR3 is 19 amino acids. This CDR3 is CASSGSRDRSVLEEYGYTF. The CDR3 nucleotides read TGTGCCAGCAGCGGGAGCCGGGACAGGAGCGTTTTGGAAGAGTATGGCTACACCTTC. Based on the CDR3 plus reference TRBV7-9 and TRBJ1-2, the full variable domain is DTGVSQNPRHKITKRGQNVTFRCDPISEHNRLYWYRQTLGQGPEFLTYFQNEAQLEKSRLLSDRFSAERPKGSFSTLEIQRTEQGDSAMYLCASSGSRDRSVLEEYGYTFGSGTRLTVV.

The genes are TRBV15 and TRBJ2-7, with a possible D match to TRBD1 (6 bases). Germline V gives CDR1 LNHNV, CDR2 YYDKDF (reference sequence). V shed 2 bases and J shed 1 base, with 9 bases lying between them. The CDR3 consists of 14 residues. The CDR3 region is CATSRTGTSYEQYF. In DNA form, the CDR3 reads TGTGCCACCAGCAGAACAGGGACGTCCTACGAGCAGTACTTC. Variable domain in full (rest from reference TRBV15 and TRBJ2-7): DAMVIQNPRYQVTQFGKPVTLSCSQTLNHNVMYWYQQKSSQAPKLLFHYYDKDFNNEADTPDNFQSRRPNTSFCFLDIRSPGLGDTAMYLCATSRTGTSYEQYFGPGTRLTVT.

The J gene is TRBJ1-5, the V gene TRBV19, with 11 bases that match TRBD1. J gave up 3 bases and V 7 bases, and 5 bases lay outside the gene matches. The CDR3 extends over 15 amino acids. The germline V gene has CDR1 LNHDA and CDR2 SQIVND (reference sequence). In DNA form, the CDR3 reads TGTGCCAGTACCCCGGACAGGGGGCTCAATCAGCCCCAGCATTTT. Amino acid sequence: CASTPDRGLNQPQHF.

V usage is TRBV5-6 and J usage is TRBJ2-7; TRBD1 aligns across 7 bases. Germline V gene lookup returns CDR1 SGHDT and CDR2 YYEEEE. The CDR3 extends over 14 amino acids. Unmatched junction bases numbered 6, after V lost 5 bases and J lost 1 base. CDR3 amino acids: CASRAGTESYEQYF. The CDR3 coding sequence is TGTGCCAGCAGGGCCGGGACAGAATCCTACGAGCAGTACTTC.

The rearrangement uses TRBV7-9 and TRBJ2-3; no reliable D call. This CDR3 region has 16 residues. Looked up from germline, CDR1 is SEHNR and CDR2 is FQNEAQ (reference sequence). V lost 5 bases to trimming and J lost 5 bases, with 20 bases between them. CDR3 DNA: TGTGCCAGCAGCCTAGGCCGGCTAAATCGGTTAGATACGCAGTATTTT. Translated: CASSLGRLNRLDTQYF.

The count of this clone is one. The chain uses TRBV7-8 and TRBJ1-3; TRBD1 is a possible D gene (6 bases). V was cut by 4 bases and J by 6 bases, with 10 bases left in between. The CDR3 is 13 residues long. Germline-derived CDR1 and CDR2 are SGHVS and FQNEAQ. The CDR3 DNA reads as TGTGCCAGCAGCTCCGGGACACAAAACACCATATATTTT. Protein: CASSSGTQNTIYF. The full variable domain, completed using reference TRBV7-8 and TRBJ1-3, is GAGVSQSPRYKVAKRGQDVALRCDPISGHVSLFWYQQALGQGPEFLTYFQNEAQLDKSGLPSDRFFAERPEGSVSTLKIQRTQQEDSAVYLCASSSGTQNTIYFGEGSWLTVV.

CDR3 coding DNA: TGTGCCAGCAGCTTAAAAGCGGGAGGGGGCACCGGGGAGCTGTTTTTT. It encodes CASSLKAGGGTGELFF. The chain combines TRBV7-7 with TRBJ2-2; 10 bases match TRBD2. J gave up 4 bases and V 2 bases, and 4 bases lay outside the gene matches. CDR1 and CDR2 (germline): SSHAT, FNYEAQ (reference sequence). CDR3 size: 16 residues. Full variable domain (outside the CDR3, taken from reference TRBV7-7 and TRBJ2-2): GAGVSQSPRYKVTKRGQDVTLRCDPISSHATLYWYQQALGQGPEFLTYFNYEAQPDKSGLPSDRFSAERPEGSISTLTIQRTEQRDSAMYRCASSLKAGGGTGELFFGEGSRLTVL.

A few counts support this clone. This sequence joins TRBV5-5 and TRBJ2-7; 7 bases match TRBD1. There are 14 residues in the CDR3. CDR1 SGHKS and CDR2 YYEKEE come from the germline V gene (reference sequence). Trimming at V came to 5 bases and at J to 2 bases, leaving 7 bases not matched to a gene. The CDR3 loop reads CASRKKGQTYEQYF. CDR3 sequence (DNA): TGTGCCAGCAGAAAGAAGGGACAGACCTACGAGCAGTACTTC.

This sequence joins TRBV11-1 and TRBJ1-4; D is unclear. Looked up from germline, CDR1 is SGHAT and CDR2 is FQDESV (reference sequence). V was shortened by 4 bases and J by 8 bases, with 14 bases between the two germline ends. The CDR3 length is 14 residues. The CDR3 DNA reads TGTGCCAGCAGCTCACTCGACCGAGGAGAAAAACTGTTTTTT. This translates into CASSSLDRGEKLFF. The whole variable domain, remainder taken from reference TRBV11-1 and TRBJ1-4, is EAEVAQSPRYKITEKSQAVAFWCDPISGHATLYWYRQILGQGPELLVQFQDESVVDDSQLPKDRFSAERLKGVDSTLKIQPAELGDSAMYLCASSSLDRGEKLFFGSGTQLSVL.